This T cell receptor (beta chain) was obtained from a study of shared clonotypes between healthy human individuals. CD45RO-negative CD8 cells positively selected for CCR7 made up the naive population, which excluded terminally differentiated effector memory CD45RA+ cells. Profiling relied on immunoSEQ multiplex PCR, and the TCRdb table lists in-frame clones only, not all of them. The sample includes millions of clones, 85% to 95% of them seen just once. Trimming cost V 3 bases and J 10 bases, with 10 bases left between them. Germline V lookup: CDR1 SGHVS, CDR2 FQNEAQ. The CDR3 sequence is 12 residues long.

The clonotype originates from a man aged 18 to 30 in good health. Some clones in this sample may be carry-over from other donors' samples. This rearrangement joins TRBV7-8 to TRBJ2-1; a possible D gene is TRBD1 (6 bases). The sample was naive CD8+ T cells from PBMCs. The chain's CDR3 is CASSFTGSEQFF. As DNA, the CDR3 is TGTGCCAGCAGCTTCACAGGGTCCGAGCAGTTCTTC.